Listed here is a single TCR beta chain. Some clones are missing from TCRdb's copy, which holds only in-frame ones; the method was immunoSEQ multiplex PCR. Of just over 250,000 clones detected, around 84% appear once; the ten largest clones hold roughly 4%. V gave up 3 bases and J gave up 8 bases; unmatched junction bases: 14. This CDR3 spans 17 amino acids. CDR1 is SGHTS and CDR2 is YDEGEE in the germline V gene. This entry is derived from a study of blood T cell repertoires in COVID-19. V and J are TRBV5-8 and TRBJ2-1; 10 bases map to TRBD2. This sequence originates from a man aged 25 to 45 with acute COVID-19. Specimen: PBMCs or T cells enriched from blood (not recorded which). Here the CDR3 reads CASSSSTLAGVSDEQFF. The CDR3 DNA reads as TGTGCCAGCAGCTCTTCGACTCTAGCGGGGGTCTCGGATGAGCAGTTCTTC.